Below, 12 T cell receptor beta chains from the same sample are listed, as sequenced in a study of blood T cell repertoires in COVID-19. TCRdb's copy holds only in-frame clones and misses some; the assay was immunoSEQ multiplex PCR. Of some 300,000 clones in the sample, about 90% were seen once. Sample: PBMCs or T cells enriched from blood (not recorded which). The receptors come from a woman in her 30s who had recovered from COVID-19.

The chain carries TRBV2 and TRBJ2-1; maybe TRBD2 (6 bases). Germline V gene sequence: CDR1 SNHLY, CDR2 FYNNEI. V lost 3 bases, J lost 4 bases, and 10 bases lay in between. CDR3 length: 14 residues. This CDR3 is CASSERGGYNEQFF. CDR3 DNA sequence: TGTGCCAGCAGTGAGCGGGGAGGTTACAATGAGCAGTTCTTC. The variable domain in full, with the rest retrieved from reference TRBV2 and TRBJ2-1, is EPEVTQTPSHQVTQMGQEVILRCVPISNHLYFYWYRQILGQKVEFLVSFYNNEISEKSEIFDDQFSVERPDGSNFTLKIRSTKLEDSAMYFCASSERGGYNEQFFGPGTRLTVL.

The rearrangement uses TRBV9 and TRBJ1-4; the match to TRBD1 covers 7 bases. V gave up 3 bases and J gave up 8 bases; unmatched junction bases: 13. CDR1 and CDR2 from the germline V gene are SGDLS and YYNGEE. The CDR3 covers 16 residues. The CDR3 loop is CASSANPTTGREKLFF. In DNA form, the CDR3 reads TGTGCCAGCAGCGCCAACCCTACGACAGGGCGGGAAAAACTGTTTTTT.

The count of this clone is one. The chain is built from TRBV3-1 (or the pseudogene TRBV3-2) and TRBJ2-3; unclear D gene. Germline V gives CDR1 LGHDT, CDR2 YNNKEL (reference sequence). This CDR3 has 11 residues. Trimming cost V 8 bases and J 7 bases, with 10 bases left between them. CDR3 region: CASQIDYTQYF. The CDR3 DNA is TGTGCCAGCCAAATTGACTATACGCAGTATTTT.

The V call is TRBV6-5, the J call TRBJ1-2, with 8 nucleotides matching TRBD1. CDR1 and CDR2 (germline): MNHEY, SVGAGI. The trim removed 10 bases at V and 8 bases at J, leaving 12 bases unmatched. The CDR3 sequence is 13 residues long. CDR3 amino acids: CATRQGLISGYTF. As DNA, the CDR3 is TGTGCCACCCGACAGGGGTTAATTTCGGGCTACACCTTC.

The V call is TRBV4-2, the J call TRBJ2-6; D is ambiguous. CDR1 and CDR2 from the germline V gene are LGHNA and YNFKEQ. This CDR3 is built from 18 residues. V dropped 0 bases and J dropped 0 bases, with 12 bases sitting between them. In nucleotides, the CDR3 is TGTGCCAGCAGCCAAGATAATCGAGACACCTCTGGGGCCAACGTCCTGACTTTC. It is translated as CASSQDNRDTSGANVLTF.

The chain has TRBV24-1 and TRBJ2-6, with D perhaps TRBD1 (5 bases). From germline, CDR1 is KGHDR and CDR2 SFDVKD. CDR3 length equals 16 residues. Trimming stripped 4 bases from V and 0 bases from J, with 9 bases between. CDR3 in amino acids: CATSDPDSSGANVLTF. The CDR3 nucleotides read TGTGCCACCAGTGACCCCGACAGCTCTGGGGCCAACGTCCTGACTTTC.

The chain employs TRBV7-9 and TRBJ2-1; the D gene is possibly TRBD2 (6 bases). The CDR3 spans 15 residues. Germline assignment: CDR1 SEHNR and CDR2 FQNEAQ (reference sequence). V shed 6 bases and J shed 5 bases, with 17 bases lying between them. CDR3 in DNA: TGTGCCAGCAGTTTGGCCGGGGGAGTCAACAATGAGCAGTTCTTC. This encodes CASSLAGGVNNEQFF.

The rearrangement uses TRBV28 and TRBJ1-5; 8 bases are a match to TRBD1. The CDR3 has 13 residues. The V gene end was trimmed by 6 bases and the J gene end by 6 bases; junction bases not matched to a gene: 4. CDR1 is MDHEN, CDR2 SYDVKM, per germline. Written as DNA, the CDR3 is TGTGCCAGCAGGGCAGGGGGCCCTCAGCCCCAGCATTTT. Protein: CASRAGGPQPQHF.

The rearrangement joins TRBV2 to TRBJ2-3; 12 nucleotides line up with TRBD2. The V gene end was trimmed by 4 bases and the J gene end by 1 base; junction bases not matched to a gene: 9. Germline CDR1 SNHLY, CDR2 FYNNEI. This CDR3 region has 18 residues. The CDR3 sequence: CASSAGTSGPLGTDTQYF. CDR3 nucleotides: TGTGCCAGCAGTGCCGGGACTAGCGGGCCCCTGGGCACAGATACGCAGTATTTT.

The rearrangement joins TRBV7-8 to TRBJ2-1; TRBD2 aligns across 12 bases. V lost 4 bases to trimming and J lost 5 bases; unmatched junction nucleotides: 3. The CDR3 consists of 15 residues. CDR1 is SGHVS and CDR2 is FQNEAQ in the germline V gene. The CDR3 DNA sequence: TGTGCCAGCAGCTCCCGGACTAGCGGGGACAATGAGCAGTTCTTC. Translated: CASSSRTSGDNEQFF.

This rearrangement joins TRBV4-3 to TRBJ2-3; 11 nucleotides line up with TRBD2. CDR1 is LGHNA, CDR2 YSLEER, per germline. After removal of 0 bases from V and 4 bases from J, the junction contained 6 bases not matched to a gene. The CDR3 covers 17 residues. In DNA form, the CDR3 reads TGCGCCAGCAGCCAAGATCTGCTAGCGGGGGGTCCAGATACGCAGTATTTT. Amino acid sequence: CASSQDLLAGGPDTQYF.

The chain combines TRBV30 with TRBJ1-2; D not resolved. This CDR3 is built from 13 residues. Germline V lookup: CDR1 GTSNPN, CDR2 SVGIG (reference sequence). V lost 2 bases to trimming and J lost 8 bases, with 15 bases between them. Here the CDR3 DNA reads TGTGCCTGGAGTCCAAACGGGGTCTCGGGCTACACCTTC. Translation gives CAWSPNGVSGYTF.